The clone carrying this T cell receptor beta chain has a handful of counts. Its antigen is not known. This record comes from a study of OX40 agonist ivuxolimab in advanced cancers. About the research overall: Each patient was given ivuxolimab into a vein every 2 weeks, at 0.01 to 10 mg/kg. Earlier anti-PD-1, anti-PD-L1 or anti-CTLA-4 therapy was permitted; 30% to 50% had received some.

Assay used: immunoSEQ multiplex PCR; TCRdb lists only in-frame clones, some missing. Of roughly 20,000 clones detected, 87% appear once; the ten largest clones hold around 15%. Whole-study findings and limits: The mean number of expanded clones was higher in CD8+ T cells than in CD4+.

From germline, CDR1 is SEHNR and CDR2 FQNEAQ (reference sequence). This CDR3 comprises 16 residues. V lost 4 bases and J lost 2, with 17 bases in between. Here the sequenced sample was CD4+ or CD8+ T cells sorted from blood, taken in a trial of the OX40 agonist ivuxolimab. The chain employs TRBV7-9 and TRBJ1-2; D gene unclear. The sequence was collected from an adult with an advanced solid tumor such as melanoma, head and neck, liver or kidney cancer. CDR3 sequence: CASSSPKGGRNYGYTF. CDR3 DNA sequence: TGTGCCAGCAGCTCCCCAAAGGGAGGGAGGAACTATGGCTACACCTTC.